The 8 T cell receptor beta chains given below trace back to one sample, sequenced in a study of radiation and T cells in renal cell carcinoma. Clones were read by immunoSEQ multiplex PCR, and TCRdb kept only the in-frame ones, dropping some. The sample lists fewer than 200,000 clones; about 87% were seen once. Sample time point: blood 4 weeks post-SBRT, at nephrectomy. Stated treatment: 15 Gy SBRT to primary tumor, nephrectomy 4 weeks later. The material sequenced was blood, taken from a patient whose treatment included radiotherapy and nephrectomy. The source is a woman aged 50 to 60 with renal cell carcinoma.

The rearrangement joins TRBV11-3 to TRBJ2-1; 8 bases are a match to TRBD1. CDR1 is SGHNT, CDR2 YENEEA, per germline. J gave up 3 bases and V 1 base, and 5 bases lay outside the gene matches. This CDR3 has 16 residues. The CDR3 bases are TGTGCCAGCAGCTTAGGTGGGACAGGATACTACAATGAGCAGTTCTTC. Translated, it gives CASSLGGTGYYNEQFF.

The chain carries TRBV4-2 and TRBJ2-3; D is ambiguous. The CDR3 totals 14 residues. Trimming cost V 0 bases and J 4 bases, with 8 bases left between them. Germline CDR1 and CDR2: LGHNA and YNFKEQ. The CDR3: CASSQDPYADTQYF. DNA of the CDR3: TGTGCCAGCAGCCAAGATCCGTACGCAGATACGCAGTATTTT.

The rearrangement uses TRBV6-1 and TRBJ2-7; D tentatively reads TRBD1 or TRBD2 (5 bases each). Trimming removed 3 bases at V and 2 bases at J, with 14 bases between. The V gene's germline CDR1 is MNHNS and CDR2 SASEGT. This CDR3 is built from 15 residues. The CDR3 coding sequence is TGTGCCAGCAGTGACTCGGGCAGGGACCCCTACGAGCAGTACTTC. Encoded protein: CASSDSGRDPYEQYF.

The J gene is TRBJ2-7, the V gene TRBV13, with D possibly matching TRBD2 (6 bases). Trimming removed 8 bases from V and 2 bases from J, with 16 bases in between. CDR1 is PRHDT and CDR2 is FYEKMQ in the germline V gene (reference sequence). This CDR3 is built from 14 residues. The CDR3 bases are TGTGCCAGCGGGACTGGGGGGAACACCTACGAGCAGTACTTC. It yields the protein CASGTGGNTYEQYF.

This chain joins TRBV6-6 and TRBJ1-1; TRBD1 is a possible D gene (6 bases). The ends were cut back, 6 bases at V and 10 bases at J, with 12 bases in the middle. This CDR3 is 11 amino acids long. Germline lookup yields CDR1 MNHNY and CDR2 SVGAGI (reference sequence). The CDR3 bases are TGTGCCAGCAGAACAGGGTACGGAGCTTTCTTT. It specifies CASRTGYGAFF.

Points on this clone: The junction and the germline gene differ at one end; a read error may be behind it. Other DNA sequences in the same sample also yield this CDR3. This chain uses TRBV2 with TRBJ1-1; TRBD1 matches at 10 bases. The CDR3 contains 15 residues. Germline CDR1 is SNHLY and CDR2 is FYNNEI. CDR3: CASSEDRGRGTEAFF. CDR3 sequence (DNA): TGTGCCAGCAGCGAAGACAGGGGGCGAGGAACTGAAGCTTTCTTT.

The chain uses TRBV7-2 and TRBJ2-5; no definite D call. This CDR3 has 14 residues. The V gene lost 5 bases and the J gene lost 5 bases, with 15 bases spanning the gap. Germline-derived CDR1 and CDR2 are SGHTA and FQGNSA. CDR3 sequence: CASSLDPGLETQYF. CDR3 bases: TGTGCCAGCAGCCTCGATCCCGGGTTGGAGACCCAGTACTTC.

The chain joins TRBV6-1 to TRBJ1-5; no firm D call. Germline values: CDR1 MNHNS, CDR2 SASEGT. CDR3 length: 15 amino acids. V was trimmed by 7 bases and J by 8 bases, leaving 21 bases between them. This CDR3 is CASKDHPTIGEPQHF. CDR3 in DNA: TGTGCCAGCAAGGACCACCCCACGATCGGAGAGCCCCAGCATTTT.